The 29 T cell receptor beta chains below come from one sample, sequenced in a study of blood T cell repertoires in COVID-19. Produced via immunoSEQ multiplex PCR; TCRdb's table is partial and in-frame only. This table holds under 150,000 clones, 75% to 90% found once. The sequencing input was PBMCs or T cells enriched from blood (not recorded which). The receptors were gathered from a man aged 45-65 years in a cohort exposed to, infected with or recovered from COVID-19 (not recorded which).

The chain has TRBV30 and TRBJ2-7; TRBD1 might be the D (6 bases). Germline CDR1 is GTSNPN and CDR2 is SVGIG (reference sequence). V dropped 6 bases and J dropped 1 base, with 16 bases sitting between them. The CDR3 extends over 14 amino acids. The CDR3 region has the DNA TGTGCCTGTGGAATTACAGGGTTTTCCTACGAGCAGTACTTC. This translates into CACGITGFSYEQYF.

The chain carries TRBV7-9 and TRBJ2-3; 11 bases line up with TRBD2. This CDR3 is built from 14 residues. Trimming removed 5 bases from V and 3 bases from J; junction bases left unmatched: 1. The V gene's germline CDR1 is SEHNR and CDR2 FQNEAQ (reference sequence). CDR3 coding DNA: TGTGCCAGCAGCGCTAGCGGGAGGACAGATACGCAGTATTTT. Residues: CASSASGRTDTQYF.

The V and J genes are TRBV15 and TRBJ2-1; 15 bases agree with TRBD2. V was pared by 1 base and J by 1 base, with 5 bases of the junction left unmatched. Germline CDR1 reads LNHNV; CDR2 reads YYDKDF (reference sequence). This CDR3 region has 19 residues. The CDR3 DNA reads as TGTGCCACCAGCAGAGGCCGGACTAGCGGGGGGGGGTCCTACAATGAGCAGTTCTTC. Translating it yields CATSRGRTSGGGSYNEQFF.

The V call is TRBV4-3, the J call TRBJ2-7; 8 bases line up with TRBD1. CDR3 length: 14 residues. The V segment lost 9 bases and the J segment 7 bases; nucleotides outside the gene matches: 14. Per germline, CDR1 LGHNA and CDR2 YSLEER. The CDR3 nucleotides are TGCGCCAGAAACCGGGACAGGTCTGCCTGGGAGCAGTACTTC. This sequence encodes CARNRDRSAWEQYF.

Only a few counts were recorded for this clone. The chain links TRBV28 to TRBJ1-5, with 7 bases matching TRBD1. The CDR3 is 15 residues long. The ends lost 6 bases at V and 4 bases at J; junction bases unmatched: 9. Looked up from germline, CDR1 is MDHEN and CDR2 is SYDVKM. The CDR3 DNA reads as TGTGCCAGCAGCGCCAGACAGGGAACAAATCAGCCCCAGCATTTT. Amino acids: CASSARQGTNQPQHF.

The CDR3 coding sequence is TGCGCCAGCAGCTTGCACCCGGCGCAGCGGTACTTC. Translated: CASSLHPAQRYF. V is TRBV5-1 and J is TRBJ2-7; D gene uncertain. Germline V lookup: CDR1 SGHRS, CDR2 YFSETQ. The CDR3 totals 12 residues. The ends were cut back, 1 base at V and 12 bases at J, with 14 bases in the middle.

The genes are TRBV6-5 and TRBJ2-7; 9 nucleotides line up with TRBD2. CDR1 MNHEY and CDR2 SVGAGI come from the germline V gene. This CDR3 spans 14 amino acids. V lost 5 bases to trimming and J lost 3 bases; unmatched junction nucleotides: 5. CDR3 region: CASSSGRHDYEQYF. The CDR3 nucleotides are TGTGCCAGCAGTAGCGGGAGGCACGACTACGAGCAGTACTTC.

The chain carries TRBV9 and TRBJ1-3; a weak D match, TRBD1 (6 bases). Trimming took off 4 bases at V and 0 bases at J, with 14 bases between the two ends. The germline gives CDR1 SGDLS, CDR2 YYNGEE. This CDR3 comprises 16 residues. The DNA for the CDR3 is TGTGCCAGCAGCCCCTTACAGGGCTACTCTGGAAACACCATATATTTT. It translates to CASSPLQGYSGNTIYF.

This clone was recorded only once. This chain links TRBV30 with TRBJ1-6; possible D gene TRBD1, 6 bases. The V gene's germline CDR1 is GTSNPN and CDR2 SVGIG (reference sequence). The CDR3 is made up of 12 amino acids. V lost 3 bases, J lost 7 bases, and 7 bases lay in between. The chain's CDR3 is CAWSRGNSPLHF. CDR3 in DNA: TGTGCCTGGAGCAGGGGAAATTCACCCCTCCACTTT.

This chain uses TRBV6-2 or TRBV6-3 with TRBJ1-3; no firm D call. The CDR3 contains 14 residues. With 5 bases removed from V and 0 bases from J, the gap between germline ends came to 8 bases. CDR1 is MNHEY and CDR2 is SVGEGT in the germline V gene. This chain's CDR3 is CASSEMISGNTIYF. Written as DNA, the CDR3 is TGTGCCAGCAGTGAGATGATCTCTGGAAACACCATATATTTT.

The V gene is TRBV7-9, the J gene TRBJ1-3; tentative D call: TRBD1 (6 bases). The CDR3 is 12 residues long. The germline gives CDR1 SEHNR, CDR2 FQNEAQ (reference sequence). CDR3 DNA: TGTGCTCCCGCTCAGGGGGGAAACACCATATATTTT. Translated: CAPAQGGNTIYF.

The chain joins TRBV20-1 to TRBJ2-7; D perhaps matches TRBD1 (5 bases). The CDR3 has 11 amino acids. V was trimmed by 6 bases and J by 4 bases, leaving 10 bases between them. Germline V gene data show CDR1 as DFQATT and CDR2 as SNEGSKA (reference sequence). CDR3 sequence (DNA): TGCAGTGCCGCGACAGAGTACGAGCAGTACTTC. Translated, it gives CSAATEYEQYF.

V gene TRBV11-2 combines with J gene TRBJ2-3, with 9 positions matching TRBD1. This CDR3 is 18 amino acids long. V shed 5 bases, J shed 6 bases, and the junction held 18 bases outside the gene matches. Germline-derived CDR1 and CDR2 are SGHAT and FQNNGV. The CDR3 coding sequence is TGTGCCAGCAGCATCACAATGAGACAGGGGGGCGGACAGGATACGCAGTATTTT. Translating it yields CASSITMRQGGGQDTQYF. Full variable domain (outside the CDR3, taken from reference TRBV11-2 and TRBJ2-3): EAGVAQSPRYKIIEKRQSVAFWCNPISGHATLYWYQQILGQGPKLLIQFQNNGVVDDSQLPKDRFSAERLKGVDSTLKIQPAKLEDSAVYLCASSITMRQGGGQDTQYFGPGTRLTVL.

CDR3 sequence: CSVEDPLAGAYNEQFF. The DNA of the CDR3 is TGCAGCGTTGAAGATCCACTAGCGGGAGCGTACAATGAGCAGTTCTTC. The gene calls are TRBV29-1 and TRBJ2-1; 11 bases are shared with TRBD2. CDR1 and CDR2 (germline): SQVTM, ANQGSEA. The CDR3 is made up of 16 amino acids. The trim removed 0 bases at V and 4 bases at J, leaving 5 bases unmatched.

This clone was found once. The CDR3 protein is CASSPTGTNTEAFF. The DNA of the CDR3 is TGTGCCAGCAGCCCTACAGGGACCAACACTGAAGCTTTCTTT. The rearrangement links TRBV28 to TRBJ1-1, with a possible D match to TRBD1 (6 bases). Germline V gene sequence: CDR1 MDHEN, CDR2 SYDVKM. V lost 6 bases and J 2 bases, leaving 13 bases between the germline ends. This CDR3 has 14 residues.

CDR3 in amino acids: CASSPPGGLEAFF. Here the CDR3 DNA reads TGCGCCAGCAGTCCCCCGGGTGGACTTGAAGCTTTCTTT. This chain joins TRBV5-1 and TRBJ1-1; D is uncertain. CDR1 is SGHRS and CDR2 is YFSETQ in the germline V gene. V was shortened by 5 bases and J by 7 bases, with 15 bases between the two germline ends. This CDR3 region has 13 residues.

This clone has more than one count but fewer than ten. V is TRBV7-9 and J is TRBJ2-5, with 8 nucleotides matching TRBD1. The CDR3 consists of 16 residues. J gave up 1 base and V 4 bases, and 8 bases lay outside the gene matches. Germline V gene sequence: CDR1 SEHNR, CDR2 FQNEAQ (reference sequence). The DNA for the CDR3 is TGTGCCAGCAGCTGGGGACAGGTCCCCCGCCAAGAGACCCAGTACTTC. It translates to CASSWGQVPRQETQYF.

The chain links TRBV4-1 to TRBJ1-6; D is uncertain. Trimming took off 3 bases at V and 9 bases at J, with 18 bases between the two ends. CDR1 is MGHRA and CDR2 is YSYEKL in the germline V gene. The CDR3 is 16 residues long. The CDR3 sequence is CASSHSTKRIGSPLHF. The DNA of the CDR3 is TGCGCCAGCAGCCATTCGACAAAAAGGATCGGTTCACCCCTCCACTTT.

The CDR3 bases are TGTGCCAGCAGCCCTCGGACAGGGGAAAGCGAGCAGTACTTC. Its protein product is CASSPRTGESEQYF. The chain combines TRBV7-9 with TRBJ2-7, with TRBD1 matching over 9 bases. Unmatched junction bases numbered 8, after V lost 5 bases and J lost 6 bases. The CDR3 covers 14 residues. Germline V gene data show CDR1 as SEHNR and CDR2 as FQNEAQ (reference sequence).

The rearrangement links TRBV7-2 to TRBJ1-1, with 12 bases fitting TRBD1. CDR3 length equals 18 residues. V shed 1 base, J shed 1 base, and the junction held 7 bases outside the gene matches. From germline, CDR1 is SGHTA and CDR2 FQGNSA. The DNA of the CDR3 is TGTGCCAGCAGCTTAGAACTGGGACAGGGGGCCCCGAACACTGAAGCTTTCTTT. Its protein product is CASSLELGQGAPNTEAFF. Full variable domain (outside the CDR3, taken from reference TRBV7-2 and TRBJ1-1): GAGVSQSPSNKVTEKGKDVELRCDPISGHTALYWYRQSLGQGLEFLIYFQGNSAPDKSGLPSDRFSAERTGGSVSTLTIQRTQQEDSAVYLCASSLELGQGAPNTEAFFGQGTRLTVV.

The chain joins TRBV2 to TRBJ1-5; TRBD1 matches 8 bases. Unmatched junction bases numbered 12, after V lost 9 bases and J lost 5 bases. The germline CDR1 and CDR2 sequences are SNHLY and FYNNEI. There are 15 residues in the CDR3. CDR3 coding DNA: TGTGCCAGGATTATATCTTCAGGGGGCCATCAGCCCCAGCATTTT. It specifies CARIISSGGHQPQHF.

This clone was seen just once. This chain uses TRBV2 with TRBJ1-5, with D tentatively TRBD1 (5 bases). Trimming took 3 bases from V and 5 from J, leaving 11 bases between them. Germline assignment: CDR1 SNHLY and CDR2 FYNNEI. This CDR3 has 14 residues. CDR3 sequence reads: CASSDLGTDQPQHF. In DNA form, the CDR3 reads TGTGCCAGCAGTGACCTCGGGACTGATCAGCCCCAGCATTTT.

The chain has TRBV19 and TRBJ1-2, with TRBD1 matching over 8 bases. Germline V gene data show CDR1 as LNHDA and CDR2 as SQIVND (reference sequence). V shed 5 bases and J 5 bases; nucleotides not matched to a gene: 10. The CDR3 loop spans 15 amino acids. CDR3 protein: CASSSSDREGYGYTF. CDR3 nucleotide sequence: TGTGCCAGTAGTTCATCGGACAGGGAAGGATATGGCTACACCTTC.

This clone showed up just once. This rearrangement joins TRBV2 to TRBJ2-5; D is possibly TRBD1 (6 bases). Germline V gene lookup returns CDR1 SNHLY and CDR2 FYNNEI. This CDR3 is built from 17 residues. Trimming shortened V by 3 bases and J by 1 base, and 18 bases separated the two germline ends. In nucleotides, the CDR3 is TGTGCCAGCAGTGACCCTGGACAGATAAGGGTCCAAGAGACCCAGTACTTC. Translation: CASSDPGQIRVQETQYF.

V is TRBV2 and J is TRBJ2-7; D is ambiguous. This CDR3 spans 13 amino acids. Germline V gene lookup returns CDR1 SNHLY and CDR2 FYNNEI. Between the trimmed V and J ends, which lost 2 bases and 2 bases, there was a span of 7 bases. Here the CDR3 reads CASSEWATYEQYF. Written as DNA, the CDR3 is TGTGCCAGCAGTGAATGGGCAACCTACGAGCAGTACTTC. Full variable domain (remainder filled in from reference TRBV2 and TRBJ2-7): EPEVTQTPSHQVTQMGQEVILRCVPISNHLYFYWYRQILGQKVEFLVSFYNNEISEKSEIFDDQFSVERPDGSNFTLKIRSTKLEDSAMYFCASSEWATYEQYFGPGTRLTVT.

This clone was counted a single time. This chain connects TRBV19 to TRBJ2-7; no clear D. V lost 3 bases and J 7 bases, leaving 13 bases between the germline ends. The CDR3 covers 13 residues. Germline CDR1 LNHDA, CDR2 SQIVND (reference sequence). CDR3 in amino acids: CASSINFAVEQYF. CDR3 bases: TGTGCCAGTAGTATTAACTTTGCCGTGGAGCAGTACTTC.

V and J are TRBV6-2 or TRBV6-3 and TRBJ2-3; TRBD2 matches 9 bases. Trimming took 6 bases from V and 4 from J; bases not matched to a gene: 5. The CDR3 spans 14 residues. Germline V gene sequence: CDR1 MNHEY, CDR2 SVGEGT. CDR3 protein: CASSIAGDADTQYF. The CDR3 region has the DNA TGTGCCAGCAGCATAGCGGGAGACGCAGATACGCAGTATTTT.

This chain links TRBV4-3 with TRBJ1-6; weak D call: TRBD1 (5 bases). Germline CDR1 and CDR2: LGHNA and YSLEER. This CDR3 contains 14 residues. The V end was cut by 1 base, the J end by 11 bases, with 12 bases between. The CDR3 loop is CASSQGVRVPPLHF. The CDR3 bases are TGCGCCAGCAGCCAAGGAGTCAGGGTCCCACCCCTCCACTTT.

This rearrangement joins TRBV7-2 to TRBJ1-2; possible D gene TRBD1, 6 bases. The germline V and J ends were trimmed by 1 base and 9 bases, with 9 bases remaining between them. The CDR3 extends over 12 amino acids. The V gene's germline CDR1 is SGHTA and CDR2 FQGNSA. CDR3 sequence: CASSLDRVSYTF. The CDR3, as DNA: TGTGCCAGCAGCTTAGACAGGGTGAGCTACACCTTC.